This T cell receptor (beta chain) was recorded in a study of monozygotic twins with inflammatory bowel disease. UMIs containing a 6-nucleotide sample barcode were added via template switching. Two rounds of nested PCR, of around 16 and 10 cycles, were run on TCRalpha and TCRbeta cDNA. With the 5' RACE reads reprocessed, TCRdb shows one record per CDR3 protein and no DNA. This table lists roughly 320,000 distinct CDR3 sequences. Concerning this clonotype: No antigen is known for it.

CDR3 length equals 13 residues. Germline CDR1 and CDR2: MNHEY and SVGAGI. Whole-study findings and limits: On the inverse Simpson index, IBD patients scored lower for TCRbeta diversity than healthy co-twins. Repertoire similarity did not differ between concordant and discordant twins, possibly owing to limited power.

This chain connects TRBV6-5 to TRBJ2-3; TCRdb returns TRBD1, unconfirmable since there is no DNA. The source material was blood. This clonotype was obtained from a human donor with ulcerative colitis or Crohn's disease, or a healthy co-twin of an affected twin (not recorded which). The CDR3 loop is CASSRDTTDTQYF.